The rows below give T cell receptor beta chains drawn from one sample of a study of beta chain features in type 1 diabetes. Repertoires were generated with immunoSEQ multiplex PCR, while TCRdb's copy carries only in-frame clones and drops some. This table has about 660,000 clones, about an eighth appearing once. Sample: naive CD4+ T cells from blood. The origin of the receptors is a young man with type 1 diabetes. CDR3s leave out the opening cysteine and the closing phenylalanine or tryptophan.

v_gene	CDR3aa
TRBV11-1	ASSLGPNYEQY
TRBV10-2	AIPRSVRARETQY
TRBV30	AWSVLSRGGDQPQH
TRBV7-2	ASSLANPGLAGVGLYEQY
TRBV30	AWERTGELF
TRBV30	AWSVLNALHEQF
TRBV29-1	SGERGSTDTQY
TRBV6-4	ASMGDYGYT
TRBV2	ASSEYGLAGEQY
TRBV7-2	ASSPSGGQFNEQF
TRBV30	AWSVLDRNQPQH
TRBV6-6	ASRSEGETQY
TRBV30	AWSGPATGVYGYT
TRBV4-1	ASSQLLGDRRSF
TRBV30	AWRQAATEAF
TRBV29-1	SVGFGSGELF
TRBV7-9	ASSVGQTPNQPQH
TRBV2	ASSEQGPTDTQY
TRBV11-2	ASSLLKGPRSGQF
TRBV7-2	ASSPAWTSGGDTQY
TRBV29-1	SVWGDRVTDTQY
TRBV5-6	ASRSLSGANVLT
TRBV6-6	ASVARGYEQY
TRBV6-5	ASSSRGSGGIRYF
TRBV10-3	AISEDRQKGYT
TRBV30	AWSVRPQF
TRBV4-1	ASSQQAQSGDGYT
TRBV30	AWSVSFNRIYGYT
TRBV18	ASSPALAKNIQY
TRBV4-3	ASSPSVGGWETQY
TRBV5-1	ASSWGLAGGTSYEQY
TRBV28	ASSSGGLGTDTQY
TRBV9	ASSVAIGDRGETQY
TRBV27	ASSLWDRNTEAF
TRBV7-2	ASSLLGLYEQY
TRBV4-2	ASSQNGEDYNEQF
TRBV7-6	ASSSPGTGGAETQY
TRBV9	ASSSGMGPHSYEQY
TRBV7-8	ASSLSKWDGYT
TRBV7-3	ASSLGGPTEAF
TRBV7-2	ASSLAGLGTYEQY
TRBV5-1	ASSFLGVPYEQY
TRBV25-1	ASSGPDKLF
TRBV7-2	ASSLDNGSYEQY
TRBV29-1	SVGERPYEQY